A selection of T cell receptor beta chains follows, all from one sample in a study of cytomegalovirus exposure and HLA in healthy donors. TCRdb's copy holds only in-frame clones and misses some; the assay was immunoSEQ multiplex PCR. The sample includes more than 95,000 clones, over 15% seen only once; the top ten take roughly 3%. Specimen: PBMCs. These receptor sequences come from a female donor in good health and CMV-seropositive. The CDR3 runs from the conserved cysteine through the conserved F or W. A D gene is named only where the DNA matches it firmly. Rows give clone size only sometimes, using once, few, many, or a class for an expanded clone.

V	length	D	J	size	DNA	CDR3
TRBV13	16	-	TRBJ1-2	-	TGTGCCAGCAGCCCCCCCGGGGAGGGCTCGGACTATGGCTACACCTTC	CASSPPGEGSDYGYTF
TRBV5-1	16	-	TRBJ2-1	-	TGCGCCAGCAGCACGGGACTTACCTCGAGATACAATGAGCAGTTCTTC	CASSTGLTSRYNEQFF
TRBV5-1	17	TRBD2	TRBJ2-3	few	TGCGCCAGCAGCTCGAGGACTAGCGGATTACCCACAGATACGCAGTATTTT	CASSSRTSGLPTDTQYF
TRBV9	12	-	TRBJ1-1	-	TGTGCCAGCAATCGAGGGAACACTGAAGCTTTCTTT	CASNRGNTEAFF
TRBV28	15	-	TRBJ2-7	-	TGTGCCAGCAGTTTACGGGACAACGCTCTCTACGAGCAGTACTTC	CASSLRDNALYEQYF
TRBV5-4	16	TRBD1	TRBJ2-7	few	TGTGCCAGCAGCAACGGACCGGGACAGCTTTCCTACGAGCAGTACTTC	CASSNGPGQLSYEQYF
TRBV9	17	TRBD2	TRBJ2-1	-	TGTGCCAGCAGCGTGTTTGGTGGGGCTAGCGGGTACAATGAGCAGTTCTTC	CASSVFGGASGYNEQFF
TRBV9	13	-	TRBJ2-5	-	TGTGCCAGCAGCACCCGACAAAGGGAGACCCAGTACTTC	CASSTRQRETQYF
TRBV5-8	18	-	TRBJ2-1	few	TGTGCCAGCAGCTTGGTAAAATTTGTCCGGGTCACCTACAATGAGCAGTTCTTC	CASSLVKFVRVTYNEQFF
TRBV28	14	TRBD2	TRBJ2-1	-	TGTGCCAGCAGTTTACCGGGACTACCCAATGAGCAGTTCTTC	CASSLPGLPNEQFF
TRBV2	15	TRBD1	TRBJ1-1	few	TGTGCCAGCAGTGAGATGCAGGGGGGGAACACTGAAGCTTTCTTT	CASSEMQGGNTEAFF